This entry features one T cell receptor (beta chain) sequence. Regarding time point: pre-treatment sample, taken before nivolumab and TIL therapy. Pleural nodules or supraclavicular lymph nodes made up most of the excised metastases sampled. Tumors were harvested before any PD-1/PD-L1 blockade. Germline lookup yields CDR1 KGHSH and CDR2 LQKENI. Deletions cut 4 bases from V and 2 bases from J, with 5 bases between. The CDR3 length is 12 residues. The immunoSEQ assay was v3. Each library reached roughly 2 million read pairs, or about 5-6 million at deep level. Method: immunoSEQ multiplex PCR; TCRdb's copy keeps in-frame clones and lacks some. The sample lists under 100,000 clones, under 70% seen once, with roughly 9.7% in the top ten. The data are from a study of TIL therapy for anti-PD-1-resistant metastatic lung cancer. Study summary: Half of patients were current or former smokers.

Sequencing used tumor tissue, obtained at baseline. The sequence derives from a person aged 25-85 years with non-small cell lung cancer. The chain recombines TRBV18 with TRBJ2-5; D not certain. CDR3 DNA: TGTGCCAGCTCACAACAGCAAGAGACCCAGTACTTC. It yields the protein CASSQQQETQYF.